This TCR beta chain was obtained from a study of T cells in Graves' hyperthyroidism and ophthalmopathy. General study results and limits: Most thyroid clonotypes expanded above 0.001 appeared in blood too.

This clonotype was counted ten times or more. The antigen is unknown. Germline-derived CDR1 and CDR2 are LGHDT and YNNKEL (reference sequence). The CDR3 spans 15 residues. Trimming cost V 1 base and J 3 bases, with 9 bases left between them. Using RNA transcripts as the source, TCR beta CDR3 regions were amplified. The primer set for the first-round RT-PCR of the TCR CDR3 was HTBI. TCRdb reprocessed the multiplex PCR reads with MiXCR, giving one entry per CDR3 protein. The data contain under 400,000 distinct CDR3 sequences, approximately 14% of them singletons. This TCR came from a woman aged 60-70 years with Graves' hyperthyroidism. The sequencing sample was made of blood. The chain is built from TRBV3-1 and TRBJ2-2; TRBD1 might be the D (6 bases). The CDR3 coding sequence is TGTGCCAGCAGCCAAGGAGGGGGTTACACCGGGGAGCTGTTTTTT. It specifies CASSQGGGYTGELFF. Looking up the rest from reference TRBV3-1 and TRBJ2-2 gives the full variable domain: DTAVSQTPKYLVTQMGNDKSIKCEQNLGHDTMYWYKQDSKKFLKIMFSYNNKELIINETVPNRFSPKSPDKAHLNLHINSLELGDSAVYFCASSQGGGYTGELFFGEGSRLTVL.